This T cell receptor (beta chain) was captured by sequencing in a study of blood T cell repertoires in COVID-19. Method: immunoSEQ multiplex PCR; TCRdb's copy keeps in-frame clones and lacks some. The table includes hundreds of thousands of clones, approximately 81% detected once. V was shortened by 2 bases and J by 3 bases, with 7 bases between the two germline ends. Germline lookup yields CDR1 LNHDA and CDR2 SQIVND (reference sequence). CDR3 length equals 13 residues. The V gene is TRBV19, the J gene TRBJ1-1; no clear D. The sequencing input was PBMCs or T cells enriched from blood (not recorded which). The source is a woman in her fifties or sixties who had recovered from COVID-19. This CDR3 reads CASSIQRDTEAFF. The CDR3 DNA follows: TGTGCCAGTAGTATACAGAGGGACACTGAAGCTTTCTTT.